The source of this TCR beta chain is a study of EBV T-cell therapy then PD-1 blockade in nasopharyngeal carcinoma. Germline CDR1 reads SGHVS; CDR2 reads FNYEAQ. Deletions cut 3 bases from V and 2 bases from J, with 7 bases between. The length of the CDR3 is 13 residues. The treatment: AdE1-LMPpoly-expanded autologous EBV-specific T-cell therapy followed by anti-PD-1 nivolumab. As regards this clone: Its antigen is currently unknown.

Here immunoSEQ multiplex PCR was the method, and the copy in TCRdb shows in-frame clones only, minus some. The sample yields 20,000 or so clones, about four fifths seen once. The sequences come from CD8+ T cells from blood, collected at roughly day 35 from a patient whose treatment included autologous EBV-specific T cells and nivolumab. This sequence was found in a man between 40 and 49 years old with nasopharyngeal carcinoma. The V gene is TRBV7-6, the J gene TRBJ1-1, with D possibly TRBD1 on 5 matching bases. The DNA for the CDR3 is TGTGCCAGCAGCTTCGGGGGTAACACTGAAGCTTTCTTT. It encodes CASSFGGNTEAFF.